This is a list of T cell receptor beta chains from one sample in a study of blood T cell repertoires in COVID-19. Clones were sequenced by immunoSEQ multiplex PCR, and TCRdb holds only the in-frame ones, with some missing. The sample holds under 300,000 clones; around 89% are singletons and the top ten take 2.5% to 3%. The sample consisted of PBMCs or T cells enriched from blood (not recorded which). These receptors were taken from a woman aged 50 to 65 who had recovered from COVID-19. CDR3s include the opening cysteine and the closing phenylalanine or tryptophan. The order of the fields is clone size, J gene, V gene, D gene, CDR3 protein, CDR3 DNA. D genes are given only for firm matches. Size is omitted from some rows. Given values are once, few, many or a class for expanded clones.

>.|TRBJ1-5|TRBV30|TRBD1
CAWSVKGGGQHF
TGTGCCTGGAGTGTTAAAGGGGGCGGCCAGCATTTT
>once|TRBJ1-1|TRBV28|.
CASTIDTWNTEAFF
TGTGCCAGCACCATAGACACCTGGAACACTGAAGCTTTCTTT
>.|TRBJ2-7|TRBV18|TRBD2
CASSPRASGTYKQYF
TGTGCCAGCTCACCACGGGCTAGCGGGACCTATAAGCAGTACTTC
>.|TRBJ2-2|TRBV7-9|.
CASSPPAGVNTGELFF
TGTGCCAGCAGCCCCCCAGCAGGGGTGAACACCGGGGAGCTGTTTTTT
>.|TRBJ1-6|TRBV14|TRBD1
CASSPRGRVPLHF
TGTGCCAGCAGTCCCAGGGGGCGCGTCCCCCTCCACTTT
>.|TRBJ2-2|TRBV15|TRBD2
CATSRDSGGNTGELFF
TGTGCCACCAGCAGAGATAGCGGGGGGAACACCGGGGAGCTGTTTTTT
>.|TRBJ1-1|TRBV30|TRBD1
CAWSVPDRDHTEAFF
TGTGCCTGGAGTGTACCCGACAGGGATCACACTGAAGCTTTCTTT
>once|TRBJ2-1|TRBV11-2|TRBD2
CASSLGPGGASQFF
TGTGCCAGCAGCTTAGGGCCGGGGGGGGCGTCGCAGTTCTTC
>.|TRBJ1-1|TRBV7-3|.
CASSSDRTKGAFF
TGTGCCAGCAGCTCAGACAGGACGAAGGGGGCTTTCTTT
>.|TRBJ2-1|TRBV7-3|TRBD2
CASSFRAGGPSEQFF
TGTGCCAGCAGCTTTAGGGCGGGAGGGCCAAGTGAGCAGTTCTTC
>.|TRBJ1-2|TRBV27|TRBD1
CASSPQGGGYTF
TGTGCCAGCAGTCCCCAGGGGGGAGGCTACACCTTC
>.|TRBJ2-7|TRBV4-3|.
CASSQDWGGGYEQYF
TGCGCCAGCAGCCAAGATTGGGGAGGGGGCTACGAGCAGTACTTC
>.|TRBJ2-2|TRBV6-5|TRBD1
CASRRDRVGTGELFF
TGTGCCAGCAGGCGGGACAGGGTGGGCACCGGGGAGCTGTTTTTT
>.|TRBJ2-7|TRBV7-2|TRBD1
CASRDRGGQGYEQYF
TGTGCCAGCAGGGATCGAGGCGGACAGGGGTACGAGCAGTACTTC
>.|TRBJ2-7|TRBV13|TRBD2
CASSLTSGRDDEQYF
TGTGCCAGCAGCTTAACTAGCGGGAGGGACGACGAGCAGTACTTC
>.|TRBJ2-3|TRBV3-1/TRBV3-2|TRBD1
CASSQDFGTGGDTQYF
TGTGCCAGCAGCCAAGATTTCGGGACAGGGGGAGATACGCAGTATTTT
>.|TRBJ2-7|TRBV4-3|.
CASSQDRGQTYEQYF
TGCGCCAGCAGCCAAGATCGAGGACAGACCTACGAGCAGTACTTC
>.|TRBJ2-7|TRBV9|TRBD2
CASSKLGTSDYEQYF
TGTGCCAGCAGCAAACTAGGGACTAGCGACTACGAGCAGTACTTC
>.|TRBJ1-6|TRBV2|TRBD1
CASRPGQGDSPLHF
TGTGCCAGCAGACCGGGACAGGGTGATTCACCCCTCCACTTT
>.|TRBJ1-5|TRBV6-5|TRBD1
CATTGGGLSNQPQHF
TGTGCCACGACAGGGGGAGGTTTGAGCAATCAGCCCCAGCATTTT
>.|TRBJ2-2|TRBV7-9|TRBD1
CASSSQGSTGELFF
TGTGCCAGCAGCTCACAGGGGAGCACCGGGGAGCTGTTTTTT
>.|TRBJ2-7|TRBV10-3|TRBD2
CAIKPSGGTYEQYF
TGTGCCATCAAGCCTAGCGGGGGAACCTACGAGCAGTACTTC
>.|TRBJ2-2|TRBV12-5|TRBD1
CASGLGGKGARSTGELFF
TGTGCTAGTGGTTTGGGGGGAAAGGGGGCGCGAAGCACCGGGGAGCTGTTTTTT
>.|TRBJ1-1|TRBV19|TRBD1
CASSTGDWNTEAFF
TGTGCCAGTAGCACAGGGGATTGGAACACTGAAGCTTTCTTT
>.|TRBJ2-7|TRBV28|TRBD1
CASRPGQGPREQYF
TGTGCCAGCAGACCAGGACAGGGGCCTAGGGAGCAGTACTTC
>.|TRBJ2-1|TRBV7-3|TRBD2
CASSLGTSGINEQFF
TGTGCCAGCAGCTTAGGGACTAGCGGGATTAATGAGCAGTTCTTC
>once|TRBJ2-2|TRBV28|.
CASRAGTPNTGELFF
TGTGCCAGCAGGGCCGGGACTCCGAACACCGGGGAGCTGTTTTTT
>.|TRBJ2-7|TRBV28|.
CASCTGRTEQYF
TGTGCCAGCTGCACAGGGAGAACCGAGCAGTACTTC
>.|TRBJ2-3|TRBV19|.
CASRTSGVSTDTQYF
TGTGCCAGTAGGACTAGTGGCGTCAGCACAGATACGCAGTATTTT
>.|TRBJ1-5|TRBV7-2|.
CASSLERDQPQHF
TGTGCCAGCAGCTTAGAACGGGATCAGCCCCAGCATTTT
>.|TRBJ2-3|TRBV7-8|.
CASSGREVTNTQYF
TGTGCCAGCAGCGGTAGGGAGGTCACAAATACGCAGTATTTT
>.|TRBJ2-5|TRBV7-6|TRBD2
CASSSVTSGSGETQYF
TGTGCCAGCAGCTCTGTGACTAGCGGGAGCGGAGAGACCCAGTACTTC
>.|TRBJ1-1|TRBV4-2|TRBD1
CASRATGGGEAFF
TGTGCCAGCAGGGCTACAGGGGGAGGTGAAGCTTTCTTT
>few|TRBJ1-1|TRBV19|.
CASTKVGSTEAFF
TGTGCCAGTACTAAGGTGGGGAGCACTGAAGCTTTCTTT
>few|TRBJ2-3|TRBV7-6|TRBD2
CASSRSGGRVMTDTQYF
TGTGCCAGCAGCCGCAGTGGCGGGAGAGTGATGACAGATACGCAGTATTTT